A selection of T cell receptor beta chains follows, all from one sample in a study of OX40 agonist ivuxolimab in advanced cancers. The table came from immunoSEQ multiplex PCR; TCRdb's copy has only in-frame clones and leaves some out. Of over 30,000 clones listed, about 90% are singletons. Sequenced material: CD4+ or CD8+ T cells sorted from blood, taken in a trial of the OX40 agonist ivuxolimab. These receptors all stem from an adult with an advanced solid tumor such as melanoma, head and neck, liver or kidney cancer. CDR3s include the opening cysteine and the closing phenylalanine or tryptophan. Fields, in order: V gene, J gene, clone size, CDR3 protein. A clone size is listed for some rows: how often the clone was seen (once, few, many), or a class if it is expanded.

TRBV11-3	TRBJ2-1	NA	CASRRDRGTYNEQFF
TRBV12-5	TRBJ1-5	NA	CASGVRDGRDGSNQPQHF
TRBV4-3	TRBJ2-1	NA	CASSQDWARGAEYNEQFF
TRBV2	TRBJ1-1	NA	CASSESVNTEAFF
TRBV9	TRBJ1-6	NA	CASTQGDRPASANSPLHF
TRBV18	TRBJ1-6	few	CASSPPGQGESPLHF
TRBV15	TRBJ2-5	NA	CATTGGAGETQYF
TRBV28	TRBJ1-1	NA	CASSLTGRGAEAFF
TRBV6-5	TRBJ1-2	NA	CASSTGQGGYGYTF
TRBV5-6	TRBJ1-4	NA	CASSLDFLDRDFGNEKLFF
TRBV11-2	TRBJ1-3	NA	CASSQVRAGNTIYF
TRBV29-1	TRBJ1-4	NA	CSVTRGGEKLFF
TRBV7-3	TRBJ2-3	NA	CASSLSGGLTDTQYF
TRBV10-3	TRBJ1-1	once	CAVLDRADPNTEAFF
TRBV7-3	TRBJ2-1	NA	CASSQGRLAGAEQFF
TRBV6-1	TRBJ1-1	NA	CASSETTGRRRTEAFF
TRBV6-1	TRBJ2-7	NA	CATTWGLAGNYEQYF
TRBV6-6	TRBJ1-1	NA	CASSGRDRGAGTEAFF
TRBV7-6	TRBJ1-6	few	CASSPGQGLSPLHF
TRBV6-5	TRBJ1-2	NA	CASSTGGGNNYGYTF
TRBV6-4	TRBJ2-2	NA	CASSPEGLVGTGELFF
TRBV7-2	TRBJ2-5	NA	CASSWGQSPQETQYF
TRBV6-6	TRBJ1-1	NA	CASSFGTANTEAFF
TRBV5-5	TRBJ2-1	NA	CASSLAKFNEQFF
TRBV30	TRBJ2-2	NA	CAWRSSGNTGELFF
TRBV27	TRBJ2-7	NA	CASSPTGPYEQYF
TRBV2	TRBJ1-5	NA	CASSEGAGGLQPQHF
TRBV2	TRBJ1-2	NA	CASSARQYYGYTF
TRBV5-1	TRBJ2-1	NA	CASAGLSGNNEQFF
TRBV5-4	TRBJ2-3	NA	CASSPHTDTQYF
TRBV4-1	TRBJ1-2	NA	CASSQGPRGNYGYTF
TRBV4-1	TRBJ2-1	NA	CASSQDLASPAGNEQFF
TRBV6-5	TRBJ1-2	NA	CASSPGTGNYYGYTF
TRBV5-1	NA	NA	CASSLESGLYQETQYF
TRBV19	TRBJ1-1	NA	CASSTSGRRRTEAFF
TRBV18	TRBJ2-7	NA	CASSPSGGKSSYEQYF
TRBV27	TRBJ2-3	NA	CASSLMDPRTDTQYF
TRBV4-1	TRBJ2-1	NA	CASSQGETGAYNEQFF
TRBV4-1	TRBJ2-2	NA	CASSQDSRGESTGELFF
TRBV19	TRBJ1-2	NA	CASTRRTINYGYTF